One and the same sample provided the 28 T cell receptor beta chains below, sequenced in a study of T cell repertoires in cytomegalovirus infection. From the reads, TCRdb called clonotypes with MiXCR, one entry per CDR3 protein. The table has about 310,000 distinct CDR3 sequences, roughly 15% seen once. Material for sequencing was PBMCs. The receptors shown here come from a human donor in good health (CMV status not recorded). Some clones in this sample may be carry-over from other donors' samples.

This clonotype occurred a few times. The chain couples TRBV28 to TRBJ1-1; no definite D call. Germline V lookup: CDR1 MDHEN, CDR2 SYDVKM. CDR3 length equals 14 residues. Trimming took off 2 bases at V and 0 bases at J, with 7 bases between the two ends. The CDR3 reads CASSLGSVNTEAFF. The CDR3 DNA reads TGTGCCAGCAGTTTAGGAAGTGTGAACACTGAAGCTTTCTTT.

This clonotype was seen many times. The chain links TRBV5-1 to TRBJ2-5; the match to TRBD2 covers 7 bases. The CDR3 is 15 amino acids. CDR1 and CDR2 from the germline V gene are SGHRS and YFSETQ. V was pared by 7 bases and J by 4 bases, with 13 bases of the junction left unmatched. Written as DNA, the CDR3 is TGCGCCAGCGGTACCGGGGGGTCCTTTCGAGAGACCCAGTACTTC. Protein sequence: CASGTGGSFRETQYF.

This chain joins TRBV5-6 and TRBJ2-3; D might be TRBD2 (6 bases). This CDR3 comprises 13 residues. With 9 bases removed from V and 2 bases from J, the gap between germline ends came to 13 bases. Germline V gives CDR1 SGHDT, CDR2 YYEEEE. CDR3: CATGTHITDTQYF. The CDR3 DNA is TGTGCCACCGGGACTCACATCACAGATACGCAGTATTTT.

This clonotype has only a few counts. The chain uses TRBV7-9 and TRBJ2-7, with D tentatively TRBD1 or TRBD2 (5 bases each). V lost 0 bases to trimming and J lost 0 bases, with 9 bases between them. The CDR3 runs 15 residues. The V gene's germline CDR1 is SEHNR and CDR2 FQNEAQ (reference sequence). The CDR3: CASSLAGEISYEQYF. For the CDR3, the DNA is TGTGCCAGCAGCTTAGCGGGGGAGATCTCCTACGAGCAGTACTTC.

J is TRBJ2-5 and V is TRBV29-1; TRBD2 might be the D (6 bases). From germline, CDR1 is SQVTM and CDR2 ANQGSEA. The CDR3 is made up of 14 amino acids. The V end was cut by 1 base, the J end by 2 bases, with 11 bases between. The DNA of the CDR3 is TGCAGCGTTGAAGGGGACTGGAGACAAGAGACCCAGTACTTC. It translates to CSVEGDWRQETQYF.

Only a few counts were recorded for this clonotype. V gene TRBV5-5 combines with J gene TRBJ2-5; D gene unclear. Deletions cut 0 bases from V and 5 bases from J, with 8 bases between. The germline V gene encodes CDR1 SGHKS and CDR2 YYEKEE (reference sequence). This CDR3 has 13 residues. CDR3 protein: CASSLGNEETQYF. DNA for the CDR3: TGTGCCAGCAGCTTGGGAAATGAGGAGACCCAGTACTTC.

This clonotype occurred many times. V gene TRBV7-2 combines with J gene TRBJ2-7, with D unresolved. The germline V gene encodes CDR1 SGHTA and CDR2 FQGNSA. V was shortened by 5 bases and J by 6 bases, with 29 bases between the two germline ends. The CDR3 consists of 18 residues. The CDR3 DNA is TGTGCCAGCAGCATCCGGGCTCCTTTTTTTGGTGGTATCAGCGAGCAGTACTTC. It encodes CASSIRAPFFGGISEQYF.

There are many counts of this clonotype. This sequence joins TRBV7-2 and TRBJ1-1; D not certain. This CDR3 comprises 13 residues. Germline loops: CDR1 SGHTA, CDR2 FQGNSA. Trimming shortened V by 1 base and J by 14 bases, and 17 bases separated the two germline ends. CDR3 coding DNA: TGTGCCAGCAGCTTAGATTTCTGGGAAGCTGGCTTCTTT. It specifies CASSLDFWEAGFF.

This clonotype was observed at least ten times. CDR3 sequence: CASSQTMNTEAFF. The CDR3, as DNA: TGTGCCAGTAGCCAAACTATGAACACTGAAGCTTTCTTT. The chain couples TRBV19 to TRBJ1-1; D call uncertain. The germline gives CDR1 LNHDA, CDR2 SQIVND (reference sequence). The CDR3 runs to 13 residues. V dropped 6 bases and J dropped 0 bases, with 8 bases sitting between them.

This clonotype was picked up many times. The chain uses TRBV7-3 and TRBJ2-2; D gene ambiguous. This CDR3 has 15 residues. V lost 5 bases to trimming and J lost 6 bases, with 16 bases between them. Germline V gives CDR1 SGHTA, CDR2 FQGTGA. CDR3 bases: TGTGCCAGCAGCAACCGGGCCTCTCTCGCCGGGGAGCTGTTTTTT. Its protein is CASSNRASLAGELFF.

This clonotype was seen only a few times. The chain joins TRBV20-1 to TRBJ1-1, with D uncertain. This CDR3 region has 13 residues. V was clipped by 1 base and J by 3 bases, with 9 bases between them. Germline lookup yields CDR1 DFQATT and CDR2 SNEGSKA (reference sequence). The CDR3 DNA sequence: TGCAGTGCTAGAGTGAATAGGGACACTGAAGCTTTCTTT. Its translation is CSARVNRDTEAFF.

Only a few counts were recorded for this clonotype. The gene calls are TRBV3-1 and TRBJ2-5, with D unclear. V lost 0 bases and J 5 bases, leaving 13 bases between the germline ends. Looked up from germline, CDR1 is LGHDT and CDR2 is YNNKEL (reference sequence). CDR3 length: 15 residues. The CDR3 here is CASSQEVQFAETQYF. In DNA form, the CDR3 reads TGTGCCAGCAGCCAAGAGGTACAGTTCGCTGAGACCCAGTACTTC.

This clonotype was seen ten or more times. The chain carries TRBV12-3 or TRBV12-4 and TRBJ1-4, with D maybe TRBD1 (5 bases). The CDR3 sequence is 14 residues long. The V end was cut by 3 bases, the J end by 4 bases, with 9 bases between. CDR3: CASSLQGRNEKLFF. The CDR3 region has the DNA TGTGCCAGCAGTTTGCAGGGACGTAATGAAAAACTGTTTTTT.

This clonotype was seen at least ten times. The rearrangement joins TRBV28 to TRBJ2-5; 7 bases are shared with TRBD2. Unmatched junction bases numbered 11, after V lost 5 bases and J lost 5 bases. This CDR3 contains 15 residues. CDR1 is MDHEN, CDR2 SYDVKM, per germline. CDR3 sequence: CASSLSGGGRETQYF. In DNA, the CDR3 is TGTGCCAGCAGTCTTTCGGGGGGAGGACGGGAGACCCAGTACTTC.

This chain uses TRBV3-1 with TRBJ1-1; D is ambiguous. The CDR3 totals 12 residues. The V end lost 5 bases, the J end lost 7 bases, and 11 bases lay between the germline ends. Germline V gene lookup returns CDR1 LGHDT and CDR2 YNNKEL (reference sequence). The CDR3 here is CASSNLDREAFF. The DNA for the CDR3 is TGTGCCAGCAGCAACTTGGACCGTGAAGCTTTCTTT.

V gene TRBV12-5 combines with J gene TRBJ1-5; no firm D call. Germline CDR1 LGHNT, CDR2 FRNRAP. The CDR3 spans 11 residues. V lost 2 bases and J lost 7, with 3 bases in between. The DNA of the CDR3 is TGTGCTAGTGGTTTGAAACAGCCCCAGCATTTT. Protein sequence: CASGLKQPQHF.

This clonotype was counted at least ten times. The chain joins TRBV7-2 to TRBJ1-2; D gene uncertain. Germline CDR1 SGHTA, CDR2 FQGNSA. V lost 4 bases to trimming and J lost 0 bases, with 12 bases between them. CDR3 length: 15 amino acids. This CDR3 is CASSSSLGSNYGYTF. The CDR3, as DNA: TGTGCCAGCAGCTCCTCCCTCGGCTCTAACTATGGCTACACCTTC.

This clonotype was recorded a few times. This chain connects TRBV2 to TRBJ1-4; 7 bases line up with TRBD1. This CDR3 contains 16 residues. V gave up 5 bases and J gave up 2 bases; unmatched junction bases: 8. In germline, CDR1 is SNHLY, CDR2 FYNNEI. CDR3 coding DNA: TGTGCCAGCAGTCTACGACAGGGTTCGACTAATGAAAAACTGTTTTTT. Protein product: CASSLRQGSTNEKLFF.

This clonotype has a handful of counts. V and J are TRBV27 and TRBJ1-5, with unresolved D. Germline V CDR1 and CDR2: MNHEY, SMNVEV (reference sequence). V was cut by 9 bases and J by 8 bases, with 17 bases left in between. This CDR3 comprises 13 residues. The CDR3 loop is CARPHPRWEPQHF. CDR3 nucleotide sequence: TGTGCCAGGCCCCACCCCCGGTGGGAGCCCCAGCATTTT.

This clonotype was seen repeatedly, ten times or more. This sequence joins TRBV7-2 and TRBJ1-2; D gene ambiguous. The CDR3 contains 15 residues. From germline, CDR1 is SGHTA and CDR2 FQGNSA. The V gene lost 1 base and the J gene lost 6 bases, with 15 bases spanning the gap. CDR3 bases: TGTGCCAGCAGCTTAGTTTATCTCACTCCACATGGCTACACCTTC. It yields the protein CASSLVYLTPHGYTF.

The V gene is TRBV20-1, the J gene TRBJ1-3; TRBD1 is a possible D gene (6 bases). V lost 6 bases to trimming and J lost 0 bases, with 12 bases between them. The germline V gene encodes CDR1 DFQATT and CDR2 SNEGSKA (reference sequence). The CDR3 extends over 14 amino acids. CDR3 region: CSALGQNSGNTIYF. CDR3 coding DNA: TGCAGTGCCTTAGGACAGAACTCTGGAAACACCATATATTTT.

This clonotype has a count of ten or more. V gene TRBV7-2 combines with J gene TRBJ2-7; 8 bases match TRBD2. The V and J ends lost 5 bases and 0 bases, in that order; junction bases with no gene match: 6. The germline gives CDR1 SGHTA, CDR2 FQGNSA. The CDR3 is 15 residues long. The CDR3 protein is CASSAGTSFSYEQYF. CDR3 in DNA: TGTGCCAGCAGCGCTGGGACTAGTTTCTCCTACGAGCAGTACTTC.

There are a few counts of this clonotype. The CDR3 spells CASSRQGEGYEQYF. DNA of the CDR3: TGCGCCAGTTCCCGACAGGGAGAAGGCTACGAGCAGTACTTC. This rearrangement joins TRBV5-1 to TRBJ2-7, with 7 bases lining up with TRBD1. J gave up 3 bases and V 8 bases, and 11 bases lay outside the gene matches. The CDR3 totals 14 residues. CDR1 is SGHRS and CDR2 is YFSETQ in the germline V gene.

This clonotype was detected once. V gene TRBV5-5 combines with J gene TRBJ1-1; D gene uncertain. Trimming took off 3 bases at V and 1 base at J, with 10 bases between the two ends. This CDR3 is 14 amino acids long. Per the germline V gene, CDR1 is SGHKS and CDR2 is YYEKEE (reference sequence). CDR3 bases: TGTGCCAGCAGCTACCTTGACTGGAACACTGAAGCTTTCTTT. It specifies CASSYLDWNTEAFF. The full variable domain, its missing parts supplied by reference TRBV5-5 and TRBJ1-1, is DAGVTQSPTHLIKTRGQQVTLRCSPISGHKSVSWYQQVLGQGPQFIFQYYEKEERGRGNFPDRFSARQFPNYSSELNVNALLLGDSALYLCASSYLDWNTEAFFGQGTRLTVV.

There are a few counts of this clonotype. The CDR3 reads CARSGTGSLVAKNIQYF. CDR3 bases: TGTGCCCGTTCCGGGACAGGGAGCCTCGTAGCCAAAAACATTCAGTACTTC. The rearrangement links TRBV28 to TRBJ2-4; the match to TRBD1 covers 9 bases. The trim removed 11 bases at V and 0 bases at J, leaving 14 bases unmatched. The CDR3 is made up of 17 amino acids. From germline, CDR1 is MDHEN and CDR2 SYDVKM.

V gene TRBV20-1 combines with J gene TRBJ2-7; 8 positions agree with TRBD1. The CDR3 is 14 amino acids. The germline V gene has CDR1 DFQATT and CDR2 SNEGSKA (reference sequence). Trimming took 6 bases from V and 5 from J; bases not matched to a gene: 12. CDR3 in DNA: TGCAGTGCAGCCGGACAGGGTGGTATGGACGAGCAGTACTTC. Its protein is CSAAGQGGMDEQYF.

This chain connects TRBV6-4 to TRBJ2-5; possible D gene TRBD2, 6 bases. The V end was cut by 9 bases, the J end by 3 bases, with 26 bases between. The CDR3 covers 17 residues. The V gene's germline CDR1 is MRHNA and CDR2 SNTAGT. The CDR3: CARVRTGTAYKKETQYF. In DNA, the CDR3 is TGTGCCAGAGTTCGAACCGGGACTGCATATAAAAAAGAGACCCAGTACTTC.

This clonotype has only a few counts. This chain connects TRBV2 to TRBJ2-4, with TRBD2 identical over 13 bases. From germline, CDR1 is SNHLY and CDR2 FYNNEI. V lost 3 bases, J lost 0 bases, and 5 bases stayed unmatched. This CDR3 is built from 18 residues. The CDR3 here is CASSERLAGGVAKNIQYF. CDR3 DNA sequence: TGTGCCAGCAGTGAGCGACTAGCGGGGGGAGTAGCCAAAAACATTCAGTACTTC.